This T cell receptor beta chain derives from a study of shared clonotypes between healthy human individuals. Whole-study results and caveats: Expectations were that clonotype sharing among donors would be affected by sequencing depth. Shared clonotypes: roughly 4.5% naive CD4, around 3.4% naive CD8, about 2.2% memory CD4, about 0.4% memory CD8. Compared with memory subsets, naive subsets generally had larger estimated richness.

Remarks on this clone: Its antigen is undetermined.

Template for every sorted-subset replicate PCR totaled around 200 ng DNA, tens of thousands of T cell genomes. TCRdb's table, derived via immunoSEQ multiplex PCR, lists solely in-frame clones and lacks some. The sample consists of 550,000 to 800,000 clones, less than 95% of them appearing once. The CDR3 loop spans 13 amino acids. Germline-derived CDR1 and CDR2 are LNHDA and SQIVND (reference sequence). V lost 7 bases, J lost 8 bases, and 17 bases lay in between. The clonotype originates from a man between 18 and 29 years old in good health. Some clones in this sample may be carry-over from other donors' samples. The specimen was memory CD8+ T cells from PBMCs. The sample's subset: CD45RO+ cells pooled with CCR7-negative TemRA cells. V gene TRBV19 combines with J gene TRBJ1-2; no firm D call. The CDR3 sequence is CASNVRLSGGYTF. For the CDR3, the DNA is TGTGCCAGTAACGTCAGACTGTCGGGGGGCTACACCTTC. Full variable domain (missing parts from reference TRBV19 and TRBJ1-2): DGGITQSPKYLFRKEGQNVTLSCEQNLNHDAMYWYRQDPGQGLRLIYYSQIVNDFQKGDIAEGYSVSREKKESFPLTVTSAQKNPTAFYLCASNVRLSGGYTFGSGTRLTVV.